Listed below are T cell receptor beta chains from one sample, sequenced in a study of CD8 T cells in ankylosing spondylitis. Using its own MiXCR run on the 5' RACE reads, TCRdb lists one record per CDR3 protein. The data contain fewer than 650,000 distinct CDR3 sequences, roughly an eighth of them singletons. The sequenced material came from blood, either unsorted or a sorted T cell fraction (not recorded which). Receptor source: a male donor with ankylosing spondylitis. Both conserved end residues are part of each CDR3. A D gene is named only where the DNA matches it firmly. Where a row states a size, it is once, few, many or the class of an expanded clone; other rows omit it.

TRBV9	-	once	TRBJ2-5	TGTGCCAGCAGCGTAGATTACTTTGAAGAGACCCAGTACTTC	CASSVDYFEETQYF
TRBV20-1	TRBD1	-	TRBJ2-3	TGCAGTGCTACTCCGGGACAGGGGATAGATACGCAGTATTTT	CSATPGQGIDTQYF
TRBV20-1	TRBD2	once	TRBJ2-2	TGCAGTGCCGAGAGGGAGGGACTAGAGAACACCGGGGAGCTGTTTTTT	CSAEREGLENTGELFF
TRBV9	TRBD2	-	TRBJ2-3	TGTGCCAGCAGTAGCGGGAGTTGGGTCACAGATACGCAGTATTTT	CASSSGSWVTDTQYF
TRBV7-8	-	few	TRBJ2-1	TGTGCCAGCAGCTCCGGGGGACGAATCAATGAGCAGTTCTTC	CASSSGGRINEQFF
TRBV29-1	-	many	TRBJ2-5	TGCAGCGTTGAAGAAGGGAAAGAGACCCAGTACTTC	CSVEEGKETQYF
TRBV9	-	many	TRBJ2-1	TGTGCCAGCAGCGTTACGCCGGACCACCCAGAGCAGTTCTTC	CASSVTPDHPEQFF
TRBV5-1	TRBD1	few	TRBJ1-1	TGCGCCAGCAGCATAACAGGGGGAGGCACTGAAGCTTTCTTT	CASSITGGGTEAFF
TRBV7-2	TRBD2	few	TRBJ2-1	TGTGCCAGCAGCTTATGGCGGGAGGGCGATGAGCAGTTCTTC	CASSLWREGDEQFF
TRBV12-3/TRBV12-4	TRBD2	many	TRBJ2-1	TGTGCCAGCAGTCCCCCGGGACTAGAACGCAATGAGCAGTTCTTC	CASSPPGLERNEQFF
TRBV20-1	TRBD2	few	TRBJ2-1	TGCAGTGCTGAGAGGGATACTAGCGGGAGCGCGCCTGAGCAGTTCTTC	CSAERDTSGSAPEQFF
TRBV10-1	-	-	TRBJ1-1	TGCGCCAGCAGTGAGTCGGGGCCGAGGGGAGCTTTCTTT	CASSESGPRGAFF
TRBV11-2	TRBD2	many	TRBJ2-1	TGTGCCAGCAGCCGACTAGCTCTGCCGTTCTTC	CASSRLALPFF
TRBV12-3/TRBV12-4	-	many	TRBJ2-7	TGTGCCAGCAGTTTAGCAGGGGGCTACGAGCAGTACTTC	CASSLAGGYEQYF
TRBV5-1	-	few	TRBJ1-1	TGCGCCAGCAGCTTGGCCGGGGTAGAGGGTACTGAAGCTTTCTTT	CASSLAGVEGTEAFF
TRBV20-1	-	few	TRBJ2-3	TGCAGTGCTGTGAAAGGTCGAACAGATACGCAGTATTTT	CSAVKGRTDTQYF
TRBV5-1	-	-	TRBJ2-5	TGCGCCAGCAGCCCCGGCCTTCCAGCGGGCGAGTCGCAAGAGACCCAGTACTTC	CASSPGLPAGESQETQYF
TRBV11-1	TRBD1	few	TRBJ1-5	TGTGCCAGCAGCCATCCCCGGGACAGGGGGCGATACGACAATCAGCCCCAGCATTTT	CASSHPRDRGRYDNQPQHF
TRBV5-4	TRBD2	few	TRBJ2-3	TGTGCCAGCAGCTTGGGGGGGGGAGCGCAGTATTTT	CASSLGGGAQYF
TRBV2	-	-	TRBJ2-1	TGTGCCAGCAGGAACAGGTTTAGCTCCTACAATGAGCAGTTCTTC	CASRNRFSSYNEQFF
TRBV7-9	-	many	TRBJ1-6	TGTGCCAGCAGCCCACCGGGGGGCATGGGGAATTCACCCCTCCACTTT	CASSPPGGMGNSPLHF
TRBV20-1	TRBD1	-	TRBJ1-1	TGCAGTGCTAGTCCAGGGGGGTACACTGAAGCTTTCTTT	CSASPGGYTEAFF
TRBV25-1	-	many	TRBJ1-1	TGTGCCAGCAGTGACGGGGGGCGTCCTGAAGCTTTCTTT	CASSDGGRPEAFF
TRBV7-9	-	-	TRBJ1-5	TGTGCCAGCAGCTTCGGGGACCGGGGGAATCAGCCCCAGCATTTT	CASSFGDRGNQPQHF
TRBV24-1	-	few	TRBJ2-1	TGTGCCACCAGTGACCTGGACTTCGGTTCGGAAAATGAGCAGTTCTTC	CATSDLDFGSENEQFF
TRBV20-1	TRBD2	-	TRBJ2-1	TGCAGTGTCTATGGGATTCCGGGACTAGCGGGATACAATGAGCAGTTCTTC	CSVYGIPGLAGYNEQFF
TRBV10-3	-	few	TRBJ2-7	TGTGCCATCAGTGAGTCTGTGGGAACCGACGAGCAGTACTTC	CAISESVGTDEQYF
TRBV7-2	-	-	TRBJ1-2	TGTGCCAGCAGCTTAGTTCAGAGAAACTATGGCTACACCTTC	CASSLVQRNYGYTF
TRBV20-1	-	many	TRBJ1-1	TGCAGTACCCAAGCGGCGGGCACTGAAGCTTTCTTT	CSTQAAGTEAFF
TRBV19	-	few	TRBJ2-1	TGTGCCAGTGAAGGACATTCATACAATGAGCAGTTCTTC	CASEGHSYNEQFF
TRBV5-1	-	few	TRBJ1-1	TGCGCCAGCAGCTTGGGGGCGGGGAGATTGAACACTGAAGCTTTCTTT	CASSLGAGRLNTEAFF
TRBV5-1	TRBD2	few	TRBJ2-5	TGCGCCAGCAGCTACGGGCTAGCGGATACCCAAGAGACCCAGTACTTC	CASSYGLADTQETQYF
TRBV20-1	-	few	TRBJ1-5	TGCAGTGCTACTGACCGGTTGTCCGGGGGCAATCAGCCCCAGCATTTT	CSATDRLSGGNQPQHF
TRBV5-1	-	many	TRBJ2-3	TGCGCCAGCAGCTTGGACAGCACAGATACGCAGTATTTT	CASSLDSTDTQYF
TRBV12-3/TRBV12-4	TRBD1	-	TRBJ2-7	TGTGCCAGCAGTCCCCGGGACAGGGAGAGCGAGCAGTACTTC	CASSPRDRESEQYF
TRBV21-1	-	-	TRBJ2-2	TGTGCCAGCAGCGCAGGGGACAACACCGGGGAGCTGTTTTTT	CASSAGDNTGELFF
TRBV14	TRBD2	few	TRBJ2-1	TGTGCCAGCAGGGGACTAGCGGGATTTAATGAGCAGTTCTTC	CASRGLAGFNEQFF
TRBV20-1	TRBD1	-	TRBJ2-2	TGCAGCGCTCGGACAGGGGTTCATGGCGGGGAGCTGTTTTTT	CSARTGVHGGELFF
TRBV14	TRBD2	-	TRBJ2-1	TGTGCCAGCAGCCCTAGCGGGAGGCCGGGGGTTGAGCAGTTCTTC	CASSPSGRPGVEQFF
TRBV24-1	-	many	TRBJ2-1	TGTGCCACCAGTGATTTCGGTAGGACTTACAATGAGCAGTTCTTC	CATSDFGRTYNEQFF
TRBV29-1	TRBD1	many	TRBJ1-4	TGCAGCGTAGGGACAGGCTCAACTAATGAAAAACTGTTTTTT	CSVGTGSTNEKLFF
TRBV7-9	TRBD1	few	TRBJ1-2	TGTGCCAGCAGCTCGGGACAGGGGGATAACTATGGCTACACCTTC	CASSSGQGDNYGYTF
TRBV7-9	-	few	TRBJ1-1	TGTGCCAGCAGCTTAGTGGGACCCGACACTGAAGCTTTCTTT	CASSLVGPDTEAFF
TRBV11-2	-	-	TRBJ2-3	TGTGCCAGCAGCTTAAATTCGGGCTCCACAGATACGCAGTATTTT	CASSLNSGSTDTQYF
TRBV18	TRBD1	many	TRBJ2-1	TGTGCCAGCTCAGCGGGACAGGGCGGCTACAATGAGCAGTTCTTC	CASSAGQGGYNEQFF
TRBV27	TRBD1	-	TRBJ1-5	TGTGCCAGCAGTTCCGGGACAGGGAAAGATCAGCCCCAGCATTTT	CASSSGTGKDQPQHF
TRBV5-8	TRBD1	-	TRBJ1-5	TGTGCCAGCAGCTTGGGGACAGGGATTTGGCAGCCCCAGCATTTT	CASSLGTGIWQPQHF
TRBV9	-	-	TRBJ2-2	TGTGCCAGCAGCCCCCGGCCTGTTCCCGGGGAGCTGTTTTTT	CASSPRPVPGELFF
TRBV11-2	TRBD1	many	TRBJ1-4	TGTGCCAGCAGCTTAGATCGGGACAGGGGTATCAATGAAAAACTGTTTTTT	CASSLDRDRGINEKLFF
TRBV14	-	-	TRBJ2-2	TGTGCCAGCAGCCTTCTCCACACGCCCGGGGAGCTGTTTTTT	CASSLLHTPGELFF
TRBV13	TRBD1	few	TRBJ1-1	TGTGCCAGCAGCGGGGGGGGAGGGGGCATAAAGGCTTTCTTT	CASSGGGGGIKAFF
TRBV13	-	few	TRBJ1-1	TGTGCCAGCAGACGGGGAGGCACTGAAGCTTTCTTT	CASRRGGTEAFF
TRBV7-9	-	-	TRBJ2-7	TGTGCCAGCAGCTTAGCGCTACGGGGCTCCTACGAGCAGTACTTC	CASSLALRGSYEQYF
TRBV29-1	TRBD1	many	TRBJ2-2	TGCAGCGTTGGGACAGGGAACACCGGGGAGCTGTTTTTT	CSVGTGNTGELFF
TRBV7-9	TRBD1	-	TRBJ1-5	TGTGCCAGCAGCTTATGGACAGGGGGCGAGCAGCCCCAGCATTTT	CASSLWTGGEQPQHF
TRBV7-9	TRBD2	few	TRBJ2-7	TGTGCCAGCAGCCTCACTAGCGGGAGGGGGTACGAGCAGTACTTC	CASSLTSGRGYEQYF
TRBV20-1	-	many	TRBJ1-1	TGCAGTGCTAGAGATCGACAGCACACTGAAGCTTTCTTT	CSARDRQHTEAFF
TRBV5-1	TRBD1	few	TRBJ2-6	TGCGCCAGCAGCAACACAGGGGCTGGGGCCAACGTCCTGACTTTC	CASSNTGAGANVLTF
TRBV5-6	TRBD2	-	TRBJ2-4	TGTGCCAGCAGCTTGGCCCTTGGACTAGCGGGAGGGGGAGGAAACATTCAGTACTTC	CASSLALGLAGGGGNIQYF
TRBV13	-	-	TRBJ2-7	TGTGCCAGCAGCTTAGGACGGTCACAGGGCGGCTACGAGCAGTACTTC	CASSLGRSQGGYEQYF